The present TCR beta chain was sequenced within a study of blood T cell repertoires in COVID-19. This clone has just one count. The CDR3 spans 17 residues. Germline-derived CDR1 and CDR2 are LNHNV and YYDKDF (reference sequence). With 5 bases removed from V and 9 bases from J, the gap between germline ends came to 23 bases. Produced via immunoSEQ multiplex PCR; TCRdb's table is partial and in-frame only. This table has approximately 200,000 clones, roughly 89% appearing once. The TCR comes from a man aged 55 to 70 who had recovered from COVID-19. Sequenced material: peripheral blood. The gene calls are TRBV15 and TRBJ1-6; D is unresolved. CDR3 DNA: TGTGCCACCAGCTATCTCCCCATTGGGCGTAAGTTTTCACCCCTCCACTTT. Amino acids: CATSYLPIGRKFSPLHF. The whole variable domain, remainder taken from reference TRBV15 and TRBJ1-6, is DAMVIQNPRYQVTQFGKPVTLSCSQTLNHNVMYWYQQKSSQAPKLLFHYYDKDFNNEADTPDNFQSRRPNTSFCFLDIRSPGLGDTAMYLCATSYLPIGRKFSPLHFGNGTRLTVT.